This TCR beta chain appears in the sequencing data of a study of siplizumab effects on memory and regulatory T cells. Study-wide points: Versus 26.9% in controls, the mappable alloreactive CD4+ clones averaged nearly 70% Treg-derived with siplizumab. Of the alloreactive clones, only a minor fraction mapped to unstimulated subsets. The study did not confirm that proliferating Tregs from siplizumab cultures were suppressive.

The germline CDR1 and CDR2 sequences are GTSNPN and SVGIG (reference sequence). V was trimmed by 3 bases and J by 4 bases, leaving 12 bases between them. CDR3 length equals 13 residues. With regard to this clone: The antigen remains undetermined.

Measured with immunoSEQ multiplex PCR; TCRdb has only the in-frame clones, and not every one. The repertoire consists of 92,000 or so clones, with just under 90% occurring once and the leading ten covering roughly 15%. The sequencing sample was made of CD4+ T cells sorted from blood. The chain carries TRBV30 and TRBJ1-2; no definite D call. This sequence was found in a human donor in good health. Here the CDR3 DNA reads TGTGCCTGGAGCCCCTTAGAGGGCTATGGCTACACCTTC. Protein: CAWSPLEGYGYTF.